These T cell receptor beta chains were read from a single sample in a study of T cells after yellow fever vaccination. TCRdb called the 5' RACE reads again in MiXCR, with one record for every CDR3 protein. This table has 600,000 to 750,000 distinct CDR3 sequences, 9% to 15% appearing once. Material: PBMCs, obtained on the day of the yellow fever booster vaccination. The receptors here all came from a man aged 25-45 years who received the YFV17D yellow fever vaccine. The CDR3 runs from the conserved cysteine through the conserved F or W. Fields, in order: J gene, V gene, D gene, clone size, CDR3 protein, CDR3 DNA. The D gene is left open where the match is weak. Some rows have no size entry. The others give once, few or many, or a class for an expanded clone.

J: TRBJ2-2; V: TRBV7-6; D: TRBD2; size: few; CDR3: CASSLSSGRLNTGELFF; DNA: TGTGCCAGCAGCTTAAGTAGCGGGAGATTAAACACCGGGGAGCTGTTTTTT
J: TRBJ2-7; V: TRBV29-1; D: .; size: .; CDR3: CSVGSGGSSYEQYF; DNA: TGCAGCGTTGGTAGCGGAGGCTCCTCCTACGAGCAGTACTTC
J: TRBJ2-3; V: TRBV5-1; D: .; size: few; CDR3: CASSSGDRTDTQYF; DNA: TGCGCCAGCAGCTCGGGAGATAGGACAGATACGCAGTATTTT
J: TRBJ2-1; V: TRBV29-1; D: TRBD1; size: few; CDR3: CSGGQGYYNEQFF; DNA: TGCAGCGGAGGACAGGGCTATTACAATGAGCAGTTCTTC
J: TRBJ2-1; V: TRBV7-2; D: .; size: .; CDR3: CASSYNPPGTLLF; DNA: TGTGCCAGCAGCTATAACCCCCCAGGGACGTTGCTATTC
J: TRBJ1-5; V: TRBV7-8; D: .; size: .; CDR3: CASSTQRNQPQHF; DNA: TGTGCCAGCAGCACCCAGAGAAATCAGCCCCAGCATTTT
J: TRBJ2-5; V: TRBV28; D: .; size: .; CDR3: CASSSGALKQETQYF; DNA: TGTGCCAGCAGTTCAGGGGCGCTGAAACAAGAGACCCAGTACTTC
J: TRBJ2-7; V: TRBV6-5; D: TRBD2; size: few; CDR3: CASSYPVAGHYEQYF; DNA: TGTGCCAGCAGTTACCCCGTAGCGGGACACTACGAGCAGTACTTC
J: TRBJ2-1; V: TRBV7-8; D: .; size: .; CDR3: CASSLGAGWGSYNEQFF; DNA: TGTGCCAGCAGCTTAGGGGCGGGGTGGGGCTCCTACAATGAGCAGTTCTTC
J: TRBJ2-3; V: TRBV7-3; D: TRBD2; size: few; CDR3: CASRWTGTGRTSGRATGTDTQYF; DNA: TGTGCCAGCAGGTGGACCGGGACAGGTCGGACTAGCGGGAGGGCCACTGGTACAGATACGCAGTATTTT
J: TRBJ2-7; V: TRBV6-1; D: TRBD2; size: .; CDR3: CASRTGTSEHYEQYF; DNA: TGTGCCAGCAGGACCGGGACTAGCGAGCACTACGAGCAGTACTTC
J: TRBJ2-2; V: TRBV6-5; D: .; size: .; CDR3: CDSSYSSVNAGELFF; DNA: TGTGACAGCAGTTACTCGTCCGTCAACGCCGGGGAGCTGTTTTTT
J: TRBJ1-6; V: TRBV28; D: .; size: .; CDR3: CASSSVIQGPYNSPLHF; DNA: TGTGCCAGCAGTTCAGTCATACAGGGACCCTATAATTCACCCCTCCACTTT
J: TRBJ1-6; V: TRBV7-2; D: .; size: many; CDR3: CASSPPPFIVLHF; DNA: TGTGCCAGCAGCCCCCCCCCATTCATAGTCCTCCACTTT
J: TRBJ2-7; V: TRBV30; D: .; size: many; CDR3: CAWSVLGYEQYF; DNA: TGTGCCTGGAGTGTGTTGGGCTACGAGCAGTACTTC
J: TRBJ2-1; V: TRBV28; D: TRBD2; size: .; CDR3: CASRRTSGANNEQFF; DNA: TGTGCCAGCAGACGAACTAGCGGGGCAAACAATGAGCAGTTCTTC
J: TRBJ2-7; V: TRBV6-6; D: .; size: few; CDR3: CASTQGLGEQYF; DNA: TGTGCCAGCACCCAGGGGCTGGGCGAGCAGTACTTC
J: TRBJ2-3; V: TRBV7-9; D: TRBD2; size: .; CDR3: CASSPQLGREITDTQYF; DNA: TGTGCCAGCAGCCCGCAACTAGGGAGGGAGATCACAGATACGCAGTATTTT
J: TRBJ2-7; V: TRBV5-4; D: TRBD2; size: .; CDR3: CASSPGNRLAGEREQYF; DNA: TGTGCCAGCAGTCCTGGGAATCGTCTAGCGGGAGAACGAGAGCAGTACTTC
J: TRBJ2-7; V: TRBV20-1; D: .; size: few; CDR3: CSAPRGFASYEQYF; DNA: TGCAGTGCTCCCCGGGGTTTCGCCTCCTACGAGCAGTACTTC
J: TRBJ2-1; V: TRBV5-1; D: TRBD2; size: many; CDR3: CASVGGAGGSHEQFF; DNA: TGCGCCAGCGTGGGAGGAGCGGGAGGGAGCCATGAGCAGTTCTTC
J: TRBJ2-2; V: TRBV6-4; D: .; size: few; CDR3: CASSDSRGAKELFF; DNA: TGTGCCAGCAGTGACTCGAGGGGGGCAAAGGAGCTGTTTTTT
J: TRBJ2-1; V: TRBV7-9; D: TRBD2; size: few; CDR3: CASSFAGGSEQFF; DNA: TGTGCCAGCAGCTTTGCGGGAGGGAGTGAGCAGTTCTTC
J: TRBJ2-7; V: TRBV12-3/TRBV12-4; D: .; size: .; CDR3: CASSRATLAYEQYF; DNA: TGTGCCAGCAGCCGTGCTACCCTTGCCTACGAGCAGTACTTC
J: TRBJ2-7; V: TRBV7-2; D: TRBD2; size: .; CDR3: CASSYTPGGELYEQYF; DNA: TGTGCCAGCAGCTATACTCCGGGGGGAGAGCTCTACGAGCAGTACTTC
J: TRBJ2-7; V: TRBV12-3/TRBV12-4; D: TRBD2; size: .; CDR3: CASSWLAGDEQYF; DNA: TGTGCCAGCAGTTGGCTAGCGGGAGACGAGCAGTACTTC
J: TRBJ2-1; V: TRBV14; D: .; size: .; CDR3: CASTPGILYNEQFF; DNA: TGTGCCAGCACCCCCGGGATCCTCTACAATGAGCAGTTCTTC
J: TRBJ1-2; V: TRBV18; D: TRBD1; size: few; CDR3: CASSRTGNNYGYTF; DNA: TGTGCCAGCTCCCGGACAGGGAATAACTATGGCTACACCTTC
J: TRBJ2-5; V: TRBV11-2; D: TRBD2; size: .; CDR3: CASSLEGLAGPGETQYF; DNA: TGTGCCAGCAGCTTAGAGGGACTAGCGGGACCAGGGGAGACCCAGTACTTC
J: TRBJ2-7; V: TRBV25-1; D: TRBD2; size: .; CDR3: CASRPPTSGMGKQYF; DNA: TGTGCCAGCAGACCGCCCACTAGCGGGATGGGGAAGCAGTACTTC
J: TRBJ2-7; V: TRBV5-1; D: TRBD1; size: few; CDR3: CASSLNRQGLGAEQYF; DNA: TGCGCCAGCAGCTTGAACAGACAGGGGCTGGGGGCCGAGCAGTACTTC
J: TRBJ2-7; V: TRBV28; D: TRBD2; size: .; CDR3: CASKPLGLVSYEQYF; DNA: TGTGCCAGCAAACCCCTCGGACTAGTCTCCTACGAGCAGTACTTC
J: TRBJ2-5; V: TRBV4-3; D: .; size: .; CDR3: CASSQGGVGRETQYF; DNA: TGCGCCAGCAGCCAAGGCGGGGTCGGGCGCGAGACCCAGTACTTC
J: TRBJ1-5; V: TRBV15; D: .; size: few; CDR3: CATSPSFPASQPQHF; DNA: TGTGCCACCAGCCCCTCATTCCCGGCGTCTCAGCCCCAGCATTTT
J: TRBJ1-2; V: TRBV7-8; D: .; size: .; CDR3: CASSLTRERGGYTF; DNA: TGTGCCAGCAGCTTAACCAGGGAGAGGGGAGGCTACACCTTC
J: TRBJ2-2; V: TRBV11-2; D: TRBD2; size: .; CDR3: CASSMYPGLAGGSGELFF; DNA: TGTGCCAGCAGCATGTACCCGGGACTAGCGGGAGGATCCGGGGAGCTGTTTTTT
J: TRBJ2-3; V: TRBV4-2; D: .; size: .; CDR3: CASSQGGLGPSTDTQYF; DNA: TGTGCCAGCAGCCAAGGTGGGTTGGGTCCATCCACAGATACGCAGTATTTT
J: TRBJ2-7; V: TRBV7-2; D: TRBD2; size: .; CDR3: CASSIGLAGAYEQYF; DNA: TGTGCCAGCAGCATAGGACTAGCGGGGGCCTACGAGCAGTACTTC
J: TRBJ2-5; V: TRBV11-3; D: .; size: .; CDR3: CASSFSGREETQYF; DNA: TGTGCCAGCAGCTTTTCGGGCAGGGAAGAGACCCAGTACTTC
J: TRBJ2-2; V: TRBV7-9; D: TRBD2; size: .; CDR3: CASSEQLAGDDTGELFF; DNA: TGTGCCAGCAGCGAGCAACTAGCGGGAGATGACACCGGGGAGCTGTTTTTT
J: TRBJ2-7; V: TRBV5-6; D: .; size: .; CDR3: CASSVRATYEQYF; DNA: TGTGCCAGCAGTGTCAGGGCTACCTACGAGCAGTACTTC
J: TRBJ2-2; V: TRBV5-1; D: .; size: .; CDR3: CASSLRQLNTGELFF; DNA: TGCGCCAGCAGCTTGAGACAGCTGAACACCGGGGAGCTGTTTTTT